The clone carrying this TCR beta chain came up once. Its target is unknown. This CDR3 has 13 residues. The V end was cut by 6 bases, the J end by 0 bases, with 9 bases between. The germline V gene has CDR1 SGHRS and CDR2 YFSETQ. This sample is drawn from a study of shared clonotypes between healthy human individuals. Overall study context: Plates per donor: three CD4 naive, three CD4 memory, two CD8 naive, one CD8 memory. Findings and limits, study-wide: The sole specimen, blood, was sampled, and tissue repertoires likely differ.

Naive CD8 cells comprised CD45RO-negative, CCR7-positively selected cells, excluding terminally differentiated effector memory CD45RA+ cells. In the original processing: Sequence data from immunoSEQ were junction-only and lacked quality scores; consequently, filtering differed. Clones were sequenced by immunoSEQ multiplex PCR, and TCRdb holds only the in-frame ones, with some missing. V, J and clone size reflect that table, while D and trimming were determined from the DNA. The sample carries 2 million to 2.5 million clones, about 95% recorded once. This chain joins TRBV5-1 and TRBJ1-1; D is unclear. The receptor comes from a man younger than 35 in good health. Sequenced material: naive CD8+ T cells sorted from blood. CDR3 in DNA: TGCGCCAGCAAACCGGAGATGAACACTGAAGCTTTCTTT. Its translation is CASKPEMNTEAFF.